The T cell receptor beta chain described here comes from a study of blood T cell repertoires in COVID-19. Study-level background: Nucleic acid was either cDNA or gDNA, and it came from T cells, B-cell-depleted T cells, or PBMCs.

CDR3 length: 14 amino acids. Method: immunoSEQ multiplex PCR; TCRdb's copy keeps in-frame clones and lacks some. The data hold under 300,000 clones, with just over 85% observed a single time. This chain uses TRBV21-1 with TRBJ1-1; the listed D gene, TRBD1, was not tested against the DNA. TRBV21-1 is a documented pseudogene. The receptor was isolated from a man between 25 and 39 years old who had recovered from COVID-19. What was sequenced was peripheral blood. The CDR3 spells CASRPRVRDTEAFF. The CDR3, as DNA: TGTGCCAGCAGGCCCAGGGTGAGAGACACTGAAGCTTTCTTT.